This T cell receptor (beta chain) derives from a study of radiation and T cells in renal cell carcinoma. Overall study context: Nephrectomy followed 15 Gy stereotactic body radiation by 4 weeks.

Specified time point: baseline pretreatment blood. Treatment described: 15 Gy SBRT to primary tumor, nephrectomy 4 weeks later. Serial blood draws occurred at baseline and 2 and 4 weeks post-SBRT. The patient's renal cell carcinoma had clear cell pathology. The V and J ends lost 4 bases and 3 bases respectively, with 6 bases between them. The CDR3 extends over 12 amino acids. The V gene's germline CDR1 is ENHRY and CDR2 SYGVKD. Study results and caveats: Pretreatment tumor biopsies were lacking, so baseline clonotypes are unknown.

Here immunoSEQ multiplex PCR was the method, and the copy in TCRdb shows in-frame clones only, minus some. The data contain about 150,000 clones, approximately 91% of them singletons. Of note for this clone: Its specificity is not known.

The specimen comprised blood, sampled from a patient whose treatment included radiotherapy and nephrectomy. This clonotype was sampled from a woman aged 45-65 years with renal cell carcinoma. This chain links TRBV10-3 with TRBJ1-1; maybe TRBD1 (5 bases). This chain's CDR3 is CAISGGDTEAFF. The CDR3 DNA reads TGTGCCATCAGTGGGGGGGACACTGAAGCTTTCTTT.